Listed here are 18 T cell receptor beta chains from one sample, sequenced in a study of blood T cell repertoires in COVID-19. Here immunoSEQ multiplex PCR was the method, and the copy in TCRdb shows in-frame clones only, minus some. The table records 150,000 to 200,000 clones, about 86% of them present only once. What was sequenced was peripheral blood. Receptors were obtained from a man between 18 and 29 years old with acute or convalescent COVID-19.

This clone has only a few counts. The chain joins TRBV24-1 to TRBJ2-3; D gene uncertain. The CDR3 has 11 residues. Trimming left V 3 bases short and J 7 bases short, with 4 bases between. The V gene's germline CDR1 is KGHDR and CDR2 SFDVKD. In DNA, the CDR3 is TGTGCCACCAGTGATCAAAATACGCAGTATTTT. This encodes CATSDQNTQYF.

This chain joins TRBV7-2 and TRBJ1-2; maybe TRBD1 (6 bases). V was cut by 1 base and J by 0 bases, with 18 bases left in between. This CDR3 has 18 residues. Germline assignment: CDR1 SGHTA and CDR2 FQGNSA. In DNA form, the CDR3 reads TGTGCCAGCAGCTTAGTCCTTCTACAGGGCCGATCTAACTATGGCTACACCTTC. Encoded protein: CASSLVLLQGRSNYGYTF.

This chain links TRBV7-3 with TRBJ2-5; 7 positions agree with TRBD2. Trimming removed 0 bases from V and 5 bases from J; junction bases left unmatched: 9. This CDR3 region has 16 residues. Germline V lookup: CDR1 SGHTA, CDR2 FQGTGA. The CDR3, as DNA: TGTGCCAGCAGCTTAACCGGCCGAATCGGGGGGGAGACCCAGTACTTC. Translation: CASSLTGRIGGETQYF.

This clone was found a few times. The chain recombines TRBV30 with TRBJ2-1, with a weak D call TRBD2 (5 bases). The germline gives CDR1 GTSNPN, CDR2 SVGIG (reference sequence). The CDR3 loop spans 12 amino acids. V lost 0 bases and J 10 bases, leaving 10 bases between the germline ends. The chain's CDR3 is CAWSVQEGEQFF. In DNA, the CDR3 is TGTGCCTGGAGTGTACAAGAGGGCGAGCAGTTCTTC.

The rearrangement joins TRBV9 to TRBJ2-2, with D possibly matching TRBD1 (6 bases). Germline V CDR1 and CDR2: SGDLS, YYNGEE. The V and J ends lost 4 bases and 3 bases respectively, with 16 bases between them. CDR3 length equals 16 residues. Here the CDR3 DNA reads TGTGCCAGCAGCATCCGTACAGGGTTGGACACCGGGGAGCTGTTTTTT. Residues: CASSIRTGLDTGELFF. The full variable domain, its missing parts supplied by reference TRBV9 and TRBJ2-2, is DSGVTQTPKHLITATGQRVTLRCSPRSGDLSVYWYQQSLDQGLQFLIQYYNGEERAKGNILERFSAQQFPDLHSELNLSSLELGDSALYFCASSIRTGLDTGELFFGEGSRLTVL.

The chain has TRBV24-1 and TRBJ2-1; weak D call: TRBD1 (5 bases). The V end lost 2 bases, the J end lost 5 bases, and 9 bases lay between the germline ends. This CDR3 comprises 14 residues. From germline, CDR1 is KGHDR and CDR2 SFDVKD. In DNA form, the CDR3 reads TGTGCCACCAGTGATTCTGACAGAGACAATGAGCAGTTCTTC. Its protein product is CATSDSDRDNEQFF.

There are a few counts of this clone. The CDR3 spells CASSQELGSVKNIQYF. The CDR3, as DNA: TGTGCCAGCAGCCAAGAGTTGGGTAGCGTGAAAAACATTCAGTACTTC. The chain couples TRBV3-1 (or the pseudogene TRBV3-2) to TRBJ2-4, with D possibly TRBD2 on 5 matching bases. V was shortened by 0 bases and J by 4 bases, with 13 bases between the two germline ends. The CDR3 spans 16 residues. Germline CDR1 LGHDT, CDR2 YNNKEL (reference sequence).

The V and J genes are TRBV28 and TRBJ2-7; maybe TRBD1 (5 bases). This CDR3 spans 12 amino acids. Trimming took 5 bases from V and 6 from J, leaving 11 bases between them. Germline V gene lookup returns CDR1 MDHEN and CDR2 SYDVKM. The CDR3 DNA reads as TGTGCCAGCAGTACGGACAAGGGCGAGCAGTACTTC. This sequence encodes CASSTDKGEQYF.

The rearrangement links TRBV7-8 to TRBJ2-7; TRBD1 matches at 7 bases. The CDR3 length is 13 residues. V shed 3 bases and J 4 bases; nucleotides not matched to a gene: 3. The germline gives CDR1 SGHVS, CDR2 FQNEAQ. Here the CDR3 DNA reads TGTGCCAGCAGCTTTGGGACAGCGTACGAGCAGTACGTC. Its protein is CASSFGTAYEQYV.

The chain links TRBV24-1 to TRBJ2-3; D perhaps matches TRBD2 (5 bases). Per germline, CDR1 KGHDR and CDR2 SFDVKD. Trimming stripped 1 base from V and 4 bases from J, with 17 bases between. The CDR3 has 17 amino acids. As DNA, the CDR3 is TGTGCCACCAGTGATTTAAGTTACGAGGGTGTTCCAGATACGCAGTATTTT. Translated, it gives CATSDLSYEGVPDTQYF.

The chain combines TRBV6-5 with TRBJ1-2, with TRBD1 as a possible D gene (5 bases). With 6 bases removed from V and 3 bases from J, the gap between germline ends came to 8 bases. CDR1 and CDR2 from the germline V gene are MNHEY and SVGAGI. The CDR3 loop spans 12 amino acids. Here the CDR3 DNA reads TGTGCCAGCAGGTGGGGGGACTATGGCTACACCTTC. Encoded protein: CASRWGDYGYTF.

The chain combines TRBV30 with TRBJ1-2, with 8 positions matching TRBD1. The CDR3 totals 11 residues. Germline assignment: CDR1 GTSNPN and CDR2 SVGIG (reference sequence). V shed 5 bases, J shed 5 bases, and the junction held 1 base outside the gene matches. CDR3 in DNA: TGTGCCTGGGACAGGGGATATGGCTACACCTTC. Translated: CAWDRGYGYTF.

This chain joins TRBV5-1 and TRBJ2-1, with D possibly matching TRBD2 (5 bases). Trimming pared 1 base from V and 4 bases from J, leaving 12 bases between. This CDR3 contains 15 residues. Per germline, CDR1 SGHRS and CDR2 YFSETQ. Here the CDR3 reads CASSLSAGLYNEQFF. In DNA form, the CDR3 reads TGCGCCAGCAGCTTGTCGGCGGGTTTGTACAATGAGCAGTTCTTC.

The V and J genes are TRBV7-3 and TRBJ1-1; D is uncertain. This CDR3 has 13 residues. Germline CDR1 reads SGHTA; CDR2 reads FQGTGA. The V gene lost 3 bases and the J gene lost 2 bases, with 7 bases spanning the gap. The CDR3 DNA follows: TGTGCCAGCAGCTTCAGAGGAAACACTGAAGCTTTCTTT. This translates into CASSFRGNTEAFF.

Here the CDR3 reads CASSLSGQRRFGTNYGYTF. CDR3 DNA: TGTGCCAGCAGCTTGTCGGGACAGCGAAGGTTCGGCACTAACTATGGCTACACCTTC. The V and J genes are TRBV11-2 and TRBJ1-2; 7 bases match TRBD1. Unmatched junction bases numbered 16, after V lost 3 bases and J lost 0 bases. This CDR3 is 19 amino acids long. CDR1 is SGHAT, CDR2 FQNNGV, per germline.

This clone was observed a handful of times. V and J are TRBV24-1 and TRBJ2-4, with 7 bases lining up with TRBD1. This CDR3 has 17 residues. Germline loops: CDR1 KGHDR, CDR2 SFDVKD. Trimming cost V 2 bases and J 2 bases; bases outside gene matches: 8. CDR3 nucleotide sequence: TGTGCCACCAGTGATTCCCAGACAGGGTTGACCAAAAACATTCAGTACTTC. It yields the protein CATSDSQTGLTKNIQYF.

DNA of the CDR3: TGTGCCTGGAGTGATACTTCGGGAGTTAACTATGGCTACACCTTC. Translated, it gives CAWSDTSGVNYGYTF. The chain carries TRBV30 and TRBJ1-2; D is uncertain. This CDR3 comprises 15 residues. V shed 1 base and J shed 1 base, with 13 bases lying between them. Germline V gene data show CDR1 as GTSNPN and CDR2 as SVGIG (reference sequence).

This chain joins TRBV19 and TRBJ1-1, with D possibly being TRBD1 (5 bases). The ends were cut back, 1 base at V and 7 bases at J, with 10 bases in the middle. The CDR3 runs to 13 residues. Germline V lookup: CDR1 LNHDA, CDR2 SQIVND (reference sequence). CDR3 coding DNA: TGTGCCAGTAGTATAGGGGGCAGCCTTGAAGCTTTCTTT. Residues: CASSIGGSLEAFF.